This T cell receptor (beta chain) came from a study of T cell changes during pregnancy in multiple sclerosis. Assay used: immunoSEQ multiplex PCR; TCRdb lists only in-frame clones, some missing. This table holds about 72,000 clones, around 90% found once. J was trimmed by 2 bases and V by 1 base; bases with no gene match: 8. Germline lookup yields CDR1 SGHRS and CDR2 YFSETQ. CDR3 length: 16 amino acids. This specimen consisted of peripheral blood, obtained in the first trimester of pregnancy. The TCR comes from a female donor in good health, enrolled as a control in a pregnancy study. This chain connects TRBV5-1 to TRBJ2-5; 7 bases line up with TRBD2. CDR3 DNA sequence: TGCGCCAGCAGCTTGAGTGCGGGAGTTTTGCAAGAGACCCAGTACTTC. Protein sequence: CASSLSAGVLQETQYF.